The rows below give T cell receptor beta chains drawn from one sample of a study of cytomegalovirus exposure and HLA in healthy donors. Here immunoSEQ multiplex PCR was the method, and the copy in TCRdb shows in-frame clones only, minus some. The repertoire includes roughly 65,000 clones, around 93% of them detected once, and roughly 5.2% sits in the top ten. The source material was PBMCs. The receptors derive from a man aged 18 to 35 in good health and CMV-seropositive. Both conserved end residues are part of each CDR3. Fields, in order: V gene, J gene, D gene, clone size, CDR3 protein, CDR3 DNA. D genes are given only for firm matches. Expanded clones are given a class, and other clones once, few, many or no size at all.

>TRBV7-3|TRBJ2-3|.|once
CASSPSTDTQYF
TGTGCCAGCAGCCCGTCCACAGATACGCAGTATTTT
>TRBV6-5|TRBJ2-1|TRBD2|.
CASSAPSGSYNEQFF
TGTGCCAGCAGTGCACCTAGCGGCTCCTACAATGAGCAGTTCTTC
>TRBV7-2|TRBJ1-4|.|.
CASSKGGLTGEKLFF
TGTGCCAGCAGTAAGGGGGGGCTGACGGGTGAAAAACTGTTTTTT
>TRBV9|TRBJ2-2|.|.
CASSVDGGINTGELFF
TGTGCCAGCAGCGTAGATGGCGGGATCAACACCGGGGAGCTGTTTTTT
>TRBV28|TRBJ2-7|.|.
CASGQTTNGYEQYF
TGTGCCAGCGGTCAAACAACTAACGGCTACGAGCAGTACTTC
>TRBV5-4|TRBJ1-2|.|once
CASSLAGEGYGYTF
TGTGCCAGCAGCTTGGCCGGGGAGGGCTATGGCTACACCTTC
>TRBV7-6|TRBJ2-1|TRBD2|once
CASTLPGTSSEQFF
TGTGCCAGCACCCTCCCCGGGACTAGCAGTGAGCAGTTCTTC
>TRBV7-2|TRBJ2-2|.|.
CASSLAAQGLSGELFF
TGTGCCAGCAGCTTAGCGGCGCAGGGCCTATCCGGGGAGCTGTTTTTT
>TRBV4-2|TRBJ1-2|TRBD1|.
CASSQGGQVGSYGYTF
TGTGCCAGCAGCCAAGGGGGACAGGTAGGATCCTATGGCTACACCTTC
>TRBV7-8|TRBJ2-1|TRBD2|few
CASSPRAGTNYNEQFF
TGTGCCAGCAGCCCCCGGGCGGGGACTAACTACAATGAGCAGTTCTTC
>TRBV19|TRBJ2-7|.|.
CASSIAPGGFYEQYF
TGTGCCAGTAGTATAGCCCCCGGGGGATTCTACGAGCAGTACTTC
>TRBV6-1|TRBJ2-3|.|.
CASTEGRDTDTQYF
TGTGCCAGCACGGAGGGCAGGGACACAGATACGCAGTATTTT
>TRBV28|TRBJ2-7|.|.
CASSLLAGEQYF
TGTGCCAGCAGTTTATTGGCCGGGGAGCAGTACTTC
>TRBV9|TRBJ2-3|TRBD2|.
CASSVEAGGATDTQYF
TGTGCCAGCAGCGTAGAGGCGGGAGGAGCGACAGATACGCAGTATTTT
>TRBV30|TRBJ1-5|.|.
CAWTTPGGGVQPQHF
TGTGCCTGGACCACTCCGGGGGGGGGAGTTCAGCCCCAGCATTTT
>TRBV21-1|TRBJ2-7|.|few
CASTGQGARNEQYF
TGTGCCAGCACTGGACAGGGGGCGAGGAACGAGCAGTACTTC
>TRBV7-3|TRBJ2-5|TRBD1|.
CASSLTRAGTGGQETQYF
TGTGCCAGCAGCTTAACGAGGGCCGGGACAGGGGGCCAAGAGACCCAGTACTTC
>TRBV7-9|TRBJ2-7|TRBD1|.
CASSPGQGISYEQYF
TGTGCCAGCAGCCCGGGACAGGGCATCTCCTACGAGCAGTACTTC
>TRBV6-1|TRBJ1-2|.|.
CASSEADREGYTF
TGTGCCAGCAGTGAAGCGGACAGAGAGGGCTACACCTTC
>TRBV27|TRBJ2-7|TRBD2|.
CASSHRRLAGKGVSYEQYF
TGTGCCAGCAGCCACAGGAGACTAGCGGGTAAAGGGGTCTCCTACGAGCAGTACTTC
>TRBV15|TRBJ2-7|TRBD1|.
CATSSAGTGSYEQYF
TGTGCCACCAGCAGCGCCGGGACAGGGTCCTACGAGCAGTACTTC
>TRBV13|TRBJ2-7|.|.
CASSLDNSYEQYF
TGTGCCAGCAGCTTAGACAACTCCTACGAGCAGTACTTC
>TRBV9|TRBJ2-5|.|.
CASSSQGGSETQYF
TGTGCCAGCAGCTCCCAGGGGGGCTCAGAGACCCAGTACTTC
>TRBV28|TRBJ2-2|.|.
CASKGSGLKVPWDTGELFF
TGTGCCAGCAAAGGGTCCGGACTCAAGGTGCCCTGGGACACCGGGGAGCTGTTTTTT
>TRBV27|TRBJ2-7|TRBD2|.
CASALAGGPGEQYF
TGTGCCAGCGCCCTAGCGGGAGGGCCAGGCGAGCAGTACTTC
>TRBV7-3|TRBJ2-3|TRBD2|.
CASSFELAENSTDTQYF
TGTGCCAGCAGCTTTGAGCTAGCGGAGAATAGCACAGATACGCAGTATTTT
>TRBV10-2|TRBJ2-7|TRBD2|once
CASSPSGGYEQYF
TGCGCCAGCAGTCCTAGCGGGGGCTACGAGCAGTACTTC
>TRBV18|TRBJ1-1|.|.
CASSPLPQKRNTEAFF
TGTGCCAGCTCACCACTCCCCCAAAAGAGGAACACTGAAGCTTTCTTT
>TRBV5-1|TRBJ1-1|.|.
CASSSSGLSEAFF
TGCGCCAGCAGCTCGTCCGGGTTGTCTGAAGCTTTCTTT
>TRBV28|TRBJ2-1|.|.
CASSLPGKLGNEQFF
TGTGCCAGCAGTTTGCCGGGGAAATTGGGCAATGAGCAGTTCTTC
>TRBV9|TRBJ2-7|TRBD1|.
CASSVGTGGGYEQYF
TGTGCCAGCAGCGTAGGGACAGGAGGTGGCTACGAGCAGTACTTC
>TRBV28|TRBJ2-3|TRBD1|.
CASSSADRGADTQYF
TGTGCCAGCAGTTCTGCGGACAGGGGTGCAGATACGCAGTATTTT
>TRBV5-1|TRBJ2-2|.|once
CASSLAGGANTGELFF
TGCGCCAGCAGCTTGGCTGGGGGGGCCAACACCGGGGAGCTGTTTTTT
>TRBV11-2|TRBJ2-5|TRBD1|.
CASSLDRGEGETQYF
TGTGCCAGCAGCTTGGACAGGGGTGAAGGAGAGACCCAGTACTTC
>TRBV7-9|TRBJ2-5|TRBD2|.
CASSSLAGQETQYF
TGTGCCAGCAGCTCCCTAGCGGGGCAAGAGACCCAGTACTTC
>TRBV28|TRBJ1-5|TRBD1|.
CASSLLDRVNQPQHF
TGTGCCAGCAGTTTGTTGGACAGGGTCAATCAGCCCCAGCATTTT
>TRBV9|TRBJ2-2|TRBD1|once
CASSVDPGGETGELFF
TGTGCCAGCAGCGTAGATCCAGGGGGAGAAACCGGGGAGCTGTTTTTT
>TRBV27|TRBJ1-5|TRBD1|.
CASRGTGGNQPQHF
TGTGCCAGCAGGGGGACAGGGGGAAATCAGCCCCAGCATTTT
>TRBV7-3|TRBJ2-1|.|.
CASSLAGAPHEQFF
TGTGCCAGCAGCTTGGCGGGTGCACCCCATGAGCAGTTCTTC
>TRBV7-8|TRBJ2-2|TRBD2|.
CASSSQRLAGGGSDGELFF
TGTGCCAGCAGCTCCCAAAGACTAGCGGGAGGCGGGAGTGACGGGGAGCTGTTTTTT
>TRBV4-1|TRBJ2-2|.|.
CASTRDKNTGELFF
TGCGCCAGCACCCGGGACAAGAACACCGGGGAGCTGTTTTTT
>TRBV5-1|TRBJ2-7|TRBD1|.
CASSLEARQGKYF
TGCGCCAGCAGCTTGGAGGCCCGACAGGGAAAGTACTTC